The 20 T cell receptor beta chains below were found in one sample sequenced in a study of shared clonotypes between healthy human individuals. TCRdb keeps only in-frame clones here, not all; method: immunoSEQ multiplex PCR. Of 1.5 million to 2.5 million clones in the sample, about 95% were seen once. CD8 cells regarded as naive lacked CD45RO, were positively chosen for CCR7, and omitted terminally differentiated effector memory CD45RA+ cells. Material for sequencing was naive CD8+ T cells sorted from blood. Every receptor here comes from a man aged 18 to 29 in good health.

The CDR3 region is CASSPSRGGTDTQYF. The CDR3 DNA reads TGTGCCAGCAGTCCCTCTCGGGGGGGCACAGATACGCAGTATTTT. The V and J genes are TRBV27 and TRBJ2-3, with 7 bases lining up with TRBD2. Germline V CDR1 and CDR2: MNHEY, SMNVEV (reference sequence). V dropped 5 bases and J dropped 1; count of bases not matched to a gene: 6. CDR3 length: 15 amino acids.

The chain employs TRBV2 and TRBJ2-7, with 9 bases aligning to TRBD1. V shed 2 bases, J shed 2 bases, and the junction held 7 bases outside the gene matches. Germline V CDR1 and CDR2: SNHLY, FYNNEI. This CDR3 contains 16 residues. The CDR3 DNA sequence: TGTGCCAGCAGTGAATACCCGGGACAGGGAGCCTACGAGCAGTACTTC. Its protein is CASSEYPGQGAYEQYF. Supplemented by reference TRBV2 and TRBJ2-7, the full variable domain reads EPEVTQTPSHQVTQMGQEVILRCVPISNHLYFYWYRQILGQKVEFLVSFYNNEISEKSEIFDDQFSVERPDGSNFTLKIRSTKLEDSAMYFCASSEYPGQGAYEQYFGPGTRLTVT.

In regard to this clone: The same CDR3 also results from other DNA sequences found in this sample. The CDR3 region has the DNA TGTGCCAGCAGCGTAGATCCCGGACAGGGGTACGAGCAGTACTTC. This encodes CASSVDPGQGYEQYF. This rearrangement joins TRBV9 to TRBJ2-7; the match to TRBD1 covers 9 bases. Losses at the gene ends were 0 bases for V and 4 bases for J; bases not matched to a gene: 5. Per the germline V gene, CDR1 is SGDLS and CDR2 is YYNGEE. This CDR3 spans 15 amino acids.

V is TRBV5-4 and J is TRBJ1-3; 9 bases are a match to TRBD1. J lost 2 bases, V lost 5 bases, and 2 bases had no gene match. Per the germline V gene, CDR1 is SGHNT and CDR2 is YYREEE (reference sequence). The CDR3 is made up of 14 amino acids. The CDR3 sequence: CASSWDRAGNTIYF. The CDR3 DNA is TGTGCCAGCAGTTGGGACAGGGCTGGAAACACCATATATTTT.

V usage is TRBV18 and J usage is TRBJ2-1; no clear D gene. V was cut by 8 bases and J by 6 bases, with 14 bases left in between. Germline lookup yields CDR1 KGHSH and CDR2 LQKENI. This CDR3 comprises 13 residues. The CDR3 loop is CASLTIKGNEQFF. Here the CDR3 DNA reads TGTGCCAGCCTGACAATCAAGGGCAATGAGCAGTTCTTC. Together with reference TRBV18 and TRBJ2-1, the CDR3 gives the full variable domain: NAGVMQNPRHLVRRRGQEARLRCSPMKGHSHVYWYRQLPEEGLKFMVYLQKENIIDESGMPKERFSAEFPKEGPSILRIQQVVRGDSAAYFCASLTIKGNEQFFGPGTRLTVL.

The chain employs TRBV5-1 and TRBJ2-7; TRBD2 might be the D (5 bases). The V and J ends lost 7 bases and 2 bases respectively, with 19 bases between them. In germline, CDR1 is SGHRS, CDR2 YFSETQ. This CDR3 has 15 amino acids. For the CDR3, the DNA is TGCGCCAGCCGGTACGAGGGCACAGCCCCCTACGAGCAGTACTTC. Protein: CASRYEGTAPYEQYF. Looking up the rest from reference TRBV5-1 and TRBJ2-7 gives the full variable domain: KAGVTQTPRYLIKTRGQQVTLSCSPISGHRSVSWYQQTPGQGLQFLFEYFSETQRNKGNFPGRFSGRQFSNSRSEMNVSTLELGDSALYLCASRYEGTAPYEQYFGPGTRLTVT.

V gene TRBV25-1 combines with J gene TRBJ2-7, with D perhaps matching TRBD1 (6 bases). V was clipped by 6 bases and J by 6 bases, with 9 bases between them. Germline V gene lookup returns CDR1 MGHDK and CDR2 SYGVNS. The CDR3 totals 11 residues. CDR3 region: CASRLQGEQYF. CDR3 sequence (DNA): TGTGCCAGCAGGTTACAGGGCGAGCAGTACTTC.

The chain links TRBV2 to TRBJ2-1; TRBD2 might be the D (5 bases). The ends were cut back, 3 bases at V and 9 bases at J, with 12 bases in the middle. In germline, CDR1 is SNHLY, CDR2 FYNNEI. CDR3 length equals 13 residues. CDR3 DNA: TGTGCCAGCAGTGACGGGGTCTCTCCTGAGCAGTTCTTC. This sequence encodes CASSDGVSPEQFF.

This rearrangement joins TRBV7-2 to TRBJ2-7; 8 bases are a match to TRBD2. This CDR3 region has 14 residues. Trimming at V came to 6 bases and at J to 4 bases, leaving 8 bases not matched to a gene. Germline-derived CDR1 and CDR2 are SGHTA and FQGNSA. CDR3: CASRSSGGGYEQYF. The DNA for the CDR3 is TGTGCCAGCAGGTCTAGCGGCGGGGGGTACGAGCAGTACTTC.

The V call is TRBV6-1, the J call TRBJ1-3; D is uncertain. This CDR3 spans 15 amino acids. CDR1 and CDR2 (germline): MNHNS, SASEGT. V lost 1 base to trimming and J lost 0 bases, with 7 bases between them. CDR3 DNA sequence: TGTGCCAGCAGTGAAGTGGCTCTCTCTGGAAACACCATATATTTT. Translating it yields CASSEVALSGNTIYF.

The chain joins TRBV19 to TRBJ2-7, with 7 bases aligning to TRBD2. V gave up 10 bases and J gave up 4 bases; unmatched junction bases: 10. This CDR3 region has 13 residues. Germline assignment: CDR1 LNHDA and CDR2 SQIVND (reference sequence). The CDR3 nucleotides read TGTGCCACCTCGGGAGGAGGCGTGTACGAGCAGTACTTC. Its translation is CATSGGGVYEQYF.

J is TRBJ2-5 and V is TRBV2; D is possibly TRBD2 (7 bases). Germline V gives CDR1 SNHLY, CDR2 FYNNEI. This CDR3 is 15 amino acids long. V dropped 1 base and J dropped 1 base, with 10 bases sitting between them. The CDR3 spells CASSEEGGPQETQYF. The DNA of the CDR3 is TGTGCCAGCAGTGAAGAGGGGGGGCCCCAAGAGACCCAGTACTTC.

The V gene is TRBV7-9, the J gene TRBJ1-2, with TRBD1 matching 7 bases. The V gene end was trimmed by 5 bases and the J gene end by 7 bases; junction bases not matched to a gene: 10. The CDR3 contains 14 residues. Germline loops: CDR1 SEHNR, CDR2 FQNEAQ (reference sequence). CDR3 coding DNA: TGTGCCAGCAGCGCAGGGACAGCCTTTAGTGGCTACACCTTC. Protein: CASSAGTAFSGYTF.

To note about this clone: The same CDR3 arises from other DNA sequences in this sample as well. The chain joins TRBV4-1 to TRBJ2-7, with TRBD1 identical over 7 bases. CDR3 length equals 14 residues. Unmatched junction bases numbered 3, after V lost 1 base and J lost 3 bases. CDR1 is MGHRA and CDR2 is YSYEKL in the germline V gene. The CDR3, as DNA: TGCGCCAGCAGCCAAGTCTCAGGGGGCTACGAGCAGTACTTC. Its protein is CASSQVSGGYEQYF.

Written as DNA, the CDR3 is TGTGCCAGCAGCCCCGTGAGGACAGTGGGCTACGAGCAGTACTTC. It codes for CASSPVRTVGYEQYF. The chain employs TRBV7-9 and TRBJ2-7, with D possibly matching TRBD1 (6 bases). The germline V gene encodes CDR1 SEHNR and CDR2 FQNEAQ (reference sequence). The CDR3 covers 15 residues. Trimming took 5 bases from V and 3 from J, leaving 17 bases between them.

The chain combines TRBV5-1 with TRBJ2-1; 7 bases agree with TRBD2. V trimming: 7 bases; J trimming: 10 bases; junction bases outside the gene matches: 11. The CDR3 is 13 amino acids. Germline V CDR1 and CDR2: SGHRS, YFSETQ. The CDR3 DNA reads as TGCGCCAGCGCGATCGTGGGAGGGGAGGAGCAGTTCTTC. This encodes CASAIVGGEEQFF. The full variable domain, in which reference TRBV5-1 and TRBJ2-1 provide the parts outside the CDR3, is KAGVTQTPRYLIKTRGQQVTLSCSPISGHRSVSWYQQTPGQGLQFLFEYFSETQRNKGNFPGRFSGRQFSNSRSEMNVSTLELGDSALYLCASAIVGGEEQFFGPGTRLTVL.

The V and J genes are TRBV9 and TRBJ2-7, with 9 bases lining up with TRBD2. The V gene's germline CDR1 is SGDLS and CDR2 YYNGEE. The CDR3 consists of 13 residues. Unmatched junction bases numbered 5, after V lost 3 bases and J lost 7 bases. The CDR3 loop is CASSAGLAREQYF. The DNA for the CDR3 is TGTGCCAGCAGCGCCGGACTAGCGAGGGAGCAGTACTTC.

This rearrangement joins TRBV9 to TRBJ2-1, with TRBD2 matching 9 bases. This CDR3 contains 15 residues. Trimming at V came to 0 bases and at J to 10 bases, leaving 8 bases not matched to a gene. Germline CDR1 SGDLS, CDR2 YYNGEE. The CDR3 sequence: CASSVEGLAGGEQFF. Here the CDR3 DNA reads TGTGCCAGCAGCGTAGAGGGACTAGCCGGAGGGGAGCAGTTCTTC.

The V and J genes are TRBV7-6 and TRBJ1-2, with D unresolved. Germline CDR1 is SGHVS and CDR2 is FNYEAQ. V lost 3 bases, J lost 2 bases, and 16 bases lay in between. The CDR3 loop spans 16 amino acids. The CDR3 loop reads CASSFLQNRENYGYTF. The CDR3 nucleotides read TGTGCCAGCAGCTTTCTCCAAAACCGGGAAAACTATGGCTACACCTTC.

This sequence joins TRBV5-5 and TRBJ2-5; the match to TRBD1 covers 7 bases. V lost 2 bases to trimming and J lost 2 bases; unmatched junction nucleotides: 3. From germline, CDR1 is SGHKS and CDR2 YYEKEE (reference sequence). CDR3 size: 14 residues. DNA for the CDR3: TGTGCCAGCAGCTTATACAGGGGTCAAGAGACCCAGTACTTC. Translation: CASSLYRGQETQYF.